What follows are 24 T cell receptor beta chains derived from one specimen sequenced in a study of blood T cells in healthy people across ages. Primers used in a second PCR of about 6 to 11 cycles were a sample-barcoded 5' primer and a J-beta primer mix. MiXCR was run by TCRdb on the 5' RACE reads, yielding one entry per CDR3 protein. The data contain 1.5 million to 2 million distinct CDR3 sequences, roughly 50% of them singletons. The sample taken for sequencing was blood. Receptors were obtained from a woman in her thirties or forties in good health.

V usage is TRBV4-1 and J usage is TRBJ2-5; 7 bases fit TRBD2. V was pared by 0 bases and J by 6 bases, with 7 bases of the junction left unmatched. The CDR3 is 15 residues long. Germline lookup yields CDR1 MGHRA and CDR2 YSYEKL. CDR3: CASSQDGGSGKTQYF. The DNA of the CDR3 is TGCGCCAGCAGCCAAGACGGGGGGAGTGGAAAGACCCAGTACTTC.

Comment on this clonotype: This could be a read error, since a much larger clone is one nucleotide away. The CDR3 sequence: CASSRGTVSTDTQYF. The DNA of the CDR3 is TGTGCCAGCAGCCGCGGGACAGTTAGCACAGATACGCAGTATTTT. This chain joins TRBV11-2 and TRBJ2-3; TRBD1 is a possible D gene (7 bases). Germline V gene lookup returns CDR1 SGHAT and CDR2 FQNNGV. The CDR3 is 15 amino acids. Trimming took off 5 bases at V and 0 bases at J, with 12 bases between the two ends.

This clonotype was detected only a few times. This chain joins TRBV7-9 and TRBJ2-1; 9 bases are a match to TRBD2. Germline V lookup: CDR1 SEHNR, CDR2 FQNEAQ (reference sequence). The CDR3 totals 16 residues. V lost 4 bases to trimming and J lost 4 bases; unmatched junction nucleotides: 8. The CDR3 DNA reads TGTGCCAGCAGCTCTCCCCCTAGCGGGGAATACAATGAGCAGTTCTTC. Translated, it gives CASSSPPSGEYNEQFF.

This clonotype was counted a few times. The rearrangement uses TRBV7-8 and TRBJ1-2; D is unclear. The germline V gene encodes CDR1 SGHVS and CDR2 FQNEAQ. The CDR3 runs to 13 residues. V was trimmed by 1 base and J by 4 bases, leaving 7 bases between them. CDR3 loop: CASSLVDAYGYTF. The CDR3 bases are TGTGCCAGCAGCTTAGTGGATGCCTATGGCTACACCTTC.

This rearrangement joins TRBV6-5 to TRBJ2-7, with a weak D call TRBD2 (6 bases). Germline V lookup: CDR1 MNHEY, CDR2 SVGAGI. Trimming shortened V by 5 bases and J by 0 bases, and 14 bases separated the two germline ends. The CDR3 sequence is 15 residues long. CDR3 DNA: TGTGCCAGCAGTCTAAAACGGGGGTTCTCCTACGAGCAGTACTTC. Its protein product is CASSLKRGFSYEQYF.

The chain has TRBV27 and TRBJ2-3; 8 nucleotides line up with TRBD2. The CDR3 runs to 13 residues. Germline CDR1 is MNHEY and CDR2 is SMNVEV (reference sequence). V lost 7 bases, J lost 3 bases, and 3 bases stayed unmatched. CDR3 nucleotides: TGTGCCAGCACTCCTAGCGGGACAGATACGCAGTATTTT. This codes for CASTPSGTDTQYF.

Concerning this clonotype itself: A much larger clone sits a single nucleotide away, making a read error possible. The rearrangement links TRBV7-9 to TRBJ2-7; a weak D match, TRBD1 (6 bases). CDR1 is SEHNR and CDR2 is FQNEAQ in the germline V gene (reference sequence). This CDR3 spans 16 amino acids. V dropped 5 bases and J dropped 7 bases, with 24 bases sitting between them. The CDR3, as DNA: TGTGCCAGCAGCCAAGGGATGCAGGGGTCCTACAATGAGCAGTACTTC. Translating gives CASSQGMQGSYNEQYF.

This clonotype was seen repeatedly, ten times or more. The CDR3 nucleotides read TGCAGCGTTGGGGACAGGGGATTTAACTATGGCTACACCTTC. Encoded protein: CSVGDRGFNYGYTF. The chain employs TRBV29-1 and TRBJ1-2; TRBD1 agrees at 10 bases. The CDR3 length is 14 residues. Losses at the gene ends were 4 bases for V and 1 base for J; bases not matched to a gene: 3. Germline V gene data show CDR1 as SQVTM and CDR2 as ANQGSEA.

The chain has TRBV5-1 and TRBJ2-1; 7 nucleotides line up with TRBD2. Germline V gene lookup returns CDR1 SGHRS and CDR2 YFSETQ. Unmatched junction bases numbered 11, after V lost 4 bases and J lost 4 bases. The CDR3 has 16 residues. CDR3 residues: CASSMRLATPYNEQFF. For the CDR3, the DNA is TGCGCCAGCAGCATGAGACTAGCCACACCTTACAATGAGCAGTTCTTC.

The chain links TRBV7-2 to TRBJ1-4, with D unresolved. The germline V gene has CDR1 SGHTA and CDR2 FQGNSA. This CDR3 is 15 amino acids long. V was trimmed by 1 base and J by 3 bases, leaving 9 bases between them. The CDR3 DNA is TGTGCCAGCAGCTTAGAAAGGCAGGCTAATGAAAAACTGTTTTTT. Translation gives CASSLERQANEKLFF. The full variable domain, completed using reference TRBV7-2 and TRBJ1-4, is GAGVSQSPSNKVTEKGKDVELRCDPISGHTALYWYRQSLGQGLEFLIYFQGNSAPDKSGLPSDRFSAERTGGSVSTLTIQRTQQEDSAVYLCASSLERQANEKLFFGSGTQLSVL.

The genes are TRBV5-5 and TRBJ2-5; the D gene is possibly TRBD1 (5 bases). The CDR3 extends over 15 amino acids. V was cut by 1 base and J by 5 bases, with 15 bases left in between. CDR1 is SGHKS and CDR2 is YYEKEE in the germline V gene (reference sequence). The CDR3 DNA sequence: TGTGCCAGCAGCTTGTACCAGCGTCAGGGCGAGACCCAGTACTTC. It translates to CASSLYQRQGETQYF.

This clonotype occurred a few times. Mismatch with germline at one junction end may stem from a read error. J is TRBJ1-2 and V is TRBV6-6; tentative D call: TRBD1 (5 bases). Germline V gene lookup returns CDR1 MNHNY and CDR2 SVGAGI (reference sequence). The CDR3 is made up of 16 amino acids. The CDR3, as DNA: TGTGCCAGCAGTTACCCCAGGGTGGAGCAAAACTATGGTTACACCTTC. It is translated as CASSYPRVEQNYGYTF.

This clonotype was counted a few times. The CDR3 DNA sequence: TGCAGTGCTGGCCCTCCGACAGGGGGCTACAATGAGCAGTTCTTC. Amino acid sequence: CSAGPPTGGYNEQFF. The chain has TRBV20-1 and TRBJ2-1; 9 nucleotides line up with TRBD1. V gave up 5 bases and J gave up 3 bases; unmatched junction bases: 8. The CDR3 consists of 15 residues. CDR1 is DFQATT, CDR2 SNEGSKA, per germline (reference sequence).

This chain connects TRBV4-3 to TRBJ2-5; 10 bases agree with TRBD2. CDR3 length: 16 residues. Germline CDR1 and CDR2: LGHNA and YSLEER. V gave up 2 bases and J gave up 2 bases; unmatched junction bases: 5. As DNA, the CDR3 is TGCGCCAGCAGCCAAAGACCGACTAGCGGGCAAGAGACCCAGTACTTC. Translated, it gives CASSQRPTSGQETQYF.

This clonotype was seen a handful of times. The chain links TRBV11-2 to TRBJ2-1; D remains unclear. Germline V gene lookup returns CDR1 SGHAT and CDR2 FQNNGV. Deletions cut 5 bases from V and 4 bases from J, with 12 bases between. This CDR3 comprises 14 residues. The DNA for the CDR3 is TGTGCCAGCAGCCTGAACGCTAATTACAATGAGCAGTTCTTC. Residues: CASSLNANYNEQFF.

This clonotype was seen a single time. This sequence joins TRBV6-5 and TRBJ2-5, with no clear D. The CDR3 totals 15 residues. Germline-derived CDR1 and CDR2 are MNHEY and SVGAGI. The ends were cut back, 2 bases at V and 5 bases at J, with 15 bases in the middle. The DNA of the CDR3 is TGTGCCAGCAGTTACGGGCTCTACGCACTGGAGACCCAGTACTTC. It translates to CASSYGLYALETQYF.

This chain connects TRBV4-1 to TRBJ2-3, with TRBD2 matching over 8 bases. The germline gives CDR1 MGHRA, CDR2 YSYEKL. The CDR3 has 18 residues. Losses at the gene ends were 0 bases for V and 2 bases for J; bases not matched to a gene: 10. The CDR3 nucleotides read TGCGCCAGCAGCCAAGAACCTGTACTAGCGGATTCCACAGATACGCAGTATTTT. Residues: CASSQEPVLADSTDTQYF.

The V call is TRBV4-2, the J call TRBJ1-2; D uncertain. V lost 0 bases and J 2 bases, leaving 10 bases between the germline ends. The CDR3 has 15 residues. CDR1 LGHNA and CDR2 YNFKEQ come from the germline V gene. The CDR3 coding sequence is TGTGCCAGCAGCCAAGATCTCTCCCTAAACTATGGCTACACCTTC. This gives the protein CASSQDLSLNYGYTF.

V and J are TRBV6-2 or TRBV6-3 and TRBJ1-1; no reliable D call. CDR1 MNHEY and CDR2 SVGEGT come from the germline V gene. The CDR3 consists of 12 residues. Between the trimmed V and J ends, which lost 9 bases and 2 bases, there was a span of 10 bases. The CDR3 reads CASRGANTEAFF. The CDR3 DNA follows: TGTGCCAGTCGGGGAGCCAACACTGAAGCTTTCTTT.

The chain has TRBV7-9 and TRBJ2-4, with D possibly matching TRBD2 (6 bases). The end of the DNA is better explained by TRBJ2-7, so the J call may be wrong. CDR3 length: 18 amino acids. The germline V gene encodes CDR1 SEHNR and CDR2 FQNEAQ (reference sequence). For the CDR3, the DNA is TGTGCCAGCAGCTTAGAAGGTTGGGCAGGAGGGCACAGAAACGAGCAGTACTTC. This translates into CASSLEGWAGGHRNEQYF.

J is TRBJ2-1 and V is TRBV28; D is unclear. The ends were cut back, 6 bases at V and 4 bases at J, with 19 bases in the middle. Per germline, CDR1 MDHEN and CDR2 SYDVKM. There are 16 residues in the CDR3. CDR3 coding DNA: TGTGCCAGCAGCCGCGACATATCCCGACAATACAATGAGCAGTTCTTC. It specifies CASSRDISRQYNEQFF.

In this sample, this clonotype turned up a few times. The rearrangement joins TRBV27 to TRBJ2-1, with D possibly being TRBD1 (6 bases). Germline V CDR1 and CDR2: MNHEY, SMNVEV (reference sequence). The CDR3 runs to 17 residues. The V end was cut by 6 bases, the J end by 6 bases, with 24 bases between. CDR3 DNA: TGTGCCAGCAGACACGACGGCCGGACAGCTACGGGCAATGAGCAGTTCTTC. Its protein product is CASRHDGRTATGNEQFF.

This clonotype was counted at least ten times. The chain employs TRBV6-2 or TRBV6-3 and TRBJ1-2; perhaps TRBD1 as D (5 bases). Trimming cost V 2 bases and J 1 base, with 5 bases left between them. Germline V lookup: CDR1 MNHEY, CDR2 SVGEGT. This CDR3 contains 13 residues. The CDR3 is CASSYDSNYGYTF. Written as DNA, the CDR3 is TGTGCCAGCAGTTACGACAGTAACTATGGCTACACCTTC.

This clonotype has just a few counts. The J gene is TRBJ2-2, the V gene TRBV9, with 7 bases lining up with TRBD2. Germline loops: CDR1 SGDLS, CDR2 YYNGEE. The CDR3 covers 15 residues. J was trimmed by 4 bases and V by 4 bases; bases with no gene match: 7. The CDR3 bases are TGTGCCAGCAGCCCGACTAGCTACGCCACCGGGGAGCTGTTTTTT. Translation: CASSPTSYATGELFF.